This passage covers 14 T cell receptor beta chains from one sample sequenced in a study of PD-1 blockade in classical Hodgkin lymphoma. Every patient was affected by relapse after autologous stem cell transplantation, while exposure to brentuximab vedotin was not uniform. Only in-frame clones appear in the TCRdb table, and some are missing; sequencing was by immunoSEQ multiplex PCR. The sample shows about 63,000 clones, approximately 90% of them seen only once. The input for sequencing was peripheral blood mononuclear cells (PBMCs), taken before the second cycle of nivolumab. The receptors shown here come from a human donor with classical Hodgkin lymphoma.

The chain couples TRBV6-5 to TRBJ2-5, with D possibly matching TRBD1 (5 bases). CDR1 is MNHEY and CDR2 is SVGAGI in the germline V gene. This CDR3 contains 14 residues. Deletions cut 0 bases from V and 7 bases from J, with 12 bases between. CDR3 sequence reads: CASSYSTQGGTQYF. The DNA of the CDR3 is TGTGCCAGCAGTTACTCGACTCAGGGCGGGACCCAGTACTTC.

J is TRBJ2-2 and V is TRBV27; 8 bases line up with TRBD1. Germline V CDR1 and CDR2: MNHEY, SMNVEV (reference sequence). Germline trimming cut 3 bases from V and 1 base from J; bases unmatched to any gene: 4. The length of the CDR3 is 16 residues. CDR3 sequence reads: CASSFLDRVNTGELFF. As DNA, the CDR3 is TGTGCCAGCAGTTTCTTGGACAGGGTGAACACCGGGGAGCTGTTTTTT.

J is TRBJ2-7 and V is TRBV5-1; D is possibly TRBD1 or TRBD2 (5 bases each). Germline CDR1 SGHRS, CDR2 YFSETQ. The CDR3 has 14 amino acids. V was clipped by 4 bases and J by 2 bases, with 13 bases between them. The CDR3 reads CASSRGESAYEQYF. The CDR3 nucleotides are TGCGCCAGCAGCAGAGGGGAAAGCGCCTACGAGCAGTACTTC.

This sequence joins TRBV19 and TRBJ2-3; tentatively, D is TRBD1 (6 bases). V was clipped by 4 bases and J by 8 bases, with 13 bases between them. The CDR3 runs 13 residues. Germline V lookup: CDR1 LNHDA, CDR2 SQIVND (reference sequence). As DNA, the CDR3 is TGTGCCAGTAGTACCGGACAGCCTCTTACGCAGTATTTT. Its translation: CASSTGQPLTQYF.

V usage is TRBV2 and J usage is TRBJ1-1, with TRBD1 matching 9 bases. Unmatched junction bases numbered 3, after V lost 6 bases and J lost 4 bases. Germline V gene data show CDR1 as SNHLY and CDR2 as FYNNEI. The CDR3 sequence is 13 residues long. In nucleotides, the CDR3 is TGTGCCAGCAGGGAGACAGGGGGCACTGAAGCTTTCTTT. Translation gives CASRETGGTEAFF.

The V and J genes are TRBV6-5 and TRBJ1-1; D gene uncertain. Germline V gene data show CDR1 as MNHEY and CDR2 as SVGAGI. The CDR3 consists of 11 residues. Trimming took 5 bases from V and 8 from J, leaving 9 bases between them. The CDR3 nucleotides are TGTGCCAGCAGTACCTACAGAGAAGCTTTCTTT. The encoded protein is CASSTYREAFF.

The rearrangement links TRBV23-1 to TRBJ2-7; D gene unclear. TRBV23-1 is flagged as an ORF with uncertain function. V lost 9 bases to trimming and J lost 0 bases, with 18 bases between them. The CDR3 has 15 residues. CDR3 nucleotide sequence: TGCGCCAGGCGCGCCAGCCGTGTTCCCTCCTACGAGCAGTACTTC. Protein product: CARRASRVPSYEQYF.

The chain is built from TRBV5-1 and TRBJ2-5, with 7 nucleotides matching TRBD1. The CDR3 length is 14 residues. V lost 4 bases and J lost 5; bases outside the gene matches: 8. CDR1 and CDR2 from the germline V gene are SGHRS and YFSETQ. CDR3 residues: CASSATGAGETQYF. DNA for the CDR3: TGCGCCAGCAGCGCAACAGGGGCCGGGGAGACCCAGTACTTC.

To note about this clone: Sequence at one end of the junction differs from germline and may be a read error. In nucleotides, the CDR3 is TGTGCCTGGAGGGAGGGGCCGGCTTCGGACTTC. It encodes CAWREGPASDF. V gene TRBV30 combines with J gene TRBJ2-5; a weak D match, TRBD2 (6 bases). CDR1 and CDR2 from the germline V gene are GTSNPN and SVGIG (reference sequence). The length of the CDR3 is 11 residues.

The V and J genes are TRBV7-6 and TRBJ2-3; D perhaps matches TRBD1 (6 bases). Germline V gene sequence: CDR1 SGHVS, CDR2 FNYEAQ. Deletions cut 0 bases from V and 3 bases from J, with 13 bases between. The CDR3 length is 16 residues. The DNA for the CDR3 is TGTGCCAGCAGCTTAGCGCTCACAGGGCGGACAGATACGCAGTATTTT. Encoded protein: CASSLALTGRTDTQYF.

This chain joins TRBV5-1 and TRBJ2-7, with 7 bases aligning to TRBD1. This CDR3 has 14 residues. The germline gives CDR1 SGHRS, CDR2 YFSETQ. V trimming: 5 bases; J trimming: 5 bases; junction bases outside the gene matches: 10. DNA of the CDR3: TGCGCCAGCAGTTCGAGGACAGGCGGTGACGAGCAGTACTTC. It is translated as CASSSRTGGDEQYF.

The gene calls are TRBV18 and TRBJ2-5, with TRBD2 matching over 8 bases. This CDR3 is 14 amino acids long. Germline-derived CDR1 and CDR2 are KGHSH and LQKENI. The V and J ends lost 3 bases and 2 bases, in that order; junction bases with no gene match: 2. In nucleotides, the CDR3 is TGTGCCAGCTCACCCGTAGCGGGGCAAGAGACCCAGTACTTC. It encodes CASSPVAGQETQYF.

The V gene is TRBV5-6, the J gene TRBJ2-3; maybe TRBD1 (6 bases). Trimming cost V 4 bases and J 2 bases, with 17 bases left between them. The germline CDR1 and CDR2 sequences are SGHDT and YYEEEE. This CDR3 has 16 amino acids. CDR3 DNA: TGTGCCAGCAGCGCGTACAGGGATCTAACCACAGATACGCAGTATTTT. This sequence encodes CASSAYRDLTTDTQYF.

This CDR3 reads CASSELGTGQAAYEQYF. CDR3 bases: TGTGCCAGCAGTGAATTAGGAACGGGACAAGCGGCCTACGAGCAGTACTTC. J is TRBJ2-7 and V is TRBV25-1; maybe TRBD1 (6 bases). Trimming removed 1 base at V and 2 bases at J, with 18 bases between. This CDR3 is built from 17 residues. Looked up from germline, CDR1 is MGHDK and CDR2 is SYGVNS.